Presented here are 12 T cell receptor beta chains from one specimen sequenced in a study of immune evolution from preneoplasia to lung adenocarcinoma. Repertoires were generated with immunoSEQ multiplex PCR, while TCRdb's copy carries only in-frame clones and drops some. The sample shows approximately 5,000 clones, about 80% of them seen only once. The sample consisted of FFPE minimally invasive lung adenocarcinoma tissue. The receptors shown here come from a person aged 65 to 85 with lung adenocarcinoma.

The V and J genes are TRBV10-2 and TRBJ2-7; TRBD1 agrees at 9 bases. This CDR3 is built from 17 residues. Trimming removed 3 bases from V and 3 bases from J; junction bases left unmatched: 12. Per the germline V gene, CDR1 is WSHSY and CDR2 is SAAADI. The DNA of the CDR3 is TGCGCCAGCAGTGACCCGACCGGACAGGGGACCCTCTACGAGCAGTACTTC. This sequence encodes CASSDPTGQGTLYEQYF.

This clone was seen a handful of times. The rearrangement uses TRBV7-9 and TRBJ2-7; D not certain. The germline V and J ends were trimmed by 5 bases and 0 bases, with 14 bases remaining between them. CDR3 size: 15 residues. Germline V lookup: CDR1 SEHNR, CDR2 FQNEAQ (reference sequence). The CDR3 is CASSPDWTSSYEQYF. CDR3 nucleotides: TGTGCCAGCAGCCCCGACTGGACGAGCTCCTACGAGCAGTACTTC.

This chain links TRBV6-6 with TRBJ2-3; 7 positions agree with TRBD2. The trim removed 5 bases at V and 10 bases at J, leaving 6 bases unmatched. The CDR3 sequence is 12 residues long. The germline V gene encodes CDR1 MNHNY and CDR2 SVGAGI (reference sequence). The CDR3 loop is CASSQTTSSQYF. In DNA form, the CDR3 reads TGTGCCAGCAGTCAAACGACTAGCTCGCAGTATTTT.

CDR3 protein: CASSTGGGSGYTF. The CDR3 nucleotides read TGTGCCAGTAGTACGGGAGGTGGTAGTGGCTACACCTTC. The J gene is TRBJ1-2, the V gene TRBV19; D is uncertain. Trimming left V 4 bases short and J 7 bases short, with 13 bases between. CDR3 size: 13 residues. Germline V CDR1 and CDR2: LNHDA, SQIVND (reference sequence).

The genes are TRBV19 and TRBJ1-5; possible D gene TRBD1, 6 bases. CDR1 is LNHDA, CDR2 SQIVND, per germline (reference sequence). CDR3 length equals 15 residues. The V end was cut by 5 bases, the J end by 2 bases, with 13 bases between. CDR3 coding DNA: TGTGCCAGTAGTCCAATGGGGGGCGGCAATCAGCCCCAGCATTTT. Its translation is CASSPMGGGNQPQHF.

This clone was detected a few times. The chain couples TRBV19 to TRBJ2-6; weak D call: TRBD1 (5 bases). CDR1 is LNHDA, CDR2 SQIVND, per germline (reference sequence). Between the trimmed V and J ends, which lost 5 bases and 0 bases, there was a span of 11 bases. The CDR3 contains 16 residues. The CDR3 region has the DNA TGTGCCAGTAGTCCCATGACAGACTCTGGGGCCAACGTCCTGACTTTC. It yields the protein CASSPMTDSGANVLTF.

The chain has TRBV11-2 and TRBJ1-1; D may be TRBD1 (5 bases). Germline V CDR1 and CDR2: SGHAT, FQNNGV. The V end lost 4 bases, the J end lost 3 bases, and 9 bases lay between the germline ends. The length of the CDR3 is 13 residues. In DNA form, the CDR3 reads TGTGCCAGCAGCTGGGGCCGGGACACTGAAGCTTTCTTT. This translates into CASSWGRDTEAFF.

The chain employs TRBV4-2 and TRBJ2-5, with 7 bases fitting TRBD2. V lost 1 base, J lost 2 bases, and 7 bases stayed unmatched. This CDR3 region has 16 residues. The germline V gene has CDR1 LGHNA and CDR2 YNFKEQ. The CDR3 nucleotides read TGTGCCAGCAGCCAAGTGTCCGGGACTACGCAAGAGACCCAGTACTTC. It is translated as CASSQVSGTTQETQYF.

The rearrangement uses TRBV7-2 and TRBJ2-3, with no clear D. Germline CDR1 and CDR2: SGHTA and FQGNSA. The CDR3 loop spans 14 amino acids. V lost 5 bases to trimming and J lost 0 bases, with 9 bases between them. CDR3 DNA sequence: TGTGCCAGCAGCCGGTCTCCTAGCACAGATACGCAGTATTTT. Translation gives CASSRSPSTDTQYF.

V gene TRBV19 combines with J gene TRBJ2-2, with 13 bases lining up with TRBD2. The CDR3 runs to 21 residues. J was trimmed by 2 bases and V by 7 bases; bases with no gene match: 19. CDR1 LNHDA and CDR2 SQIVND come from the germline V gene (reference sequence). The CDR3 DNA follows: TGTGCCAGTAACCGAGGACAGGGACAGGGACTAGCGGGGAGTAACACCGGGGAGCTGTTTTTT. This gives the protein CASNRGQGQGLAGSNTGELFF.

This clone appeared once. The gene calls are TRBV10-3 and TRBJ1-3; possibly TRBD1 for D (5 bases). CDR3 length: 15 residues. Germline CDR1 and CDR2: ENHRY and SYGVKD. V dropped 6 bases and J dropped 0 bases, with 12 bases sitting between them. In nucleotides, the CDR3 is TGTGCCATCAGCCCGACAGACCCCTCTGGAAACACCATATATTTT. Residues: CAISPTDPSGNTIYF.

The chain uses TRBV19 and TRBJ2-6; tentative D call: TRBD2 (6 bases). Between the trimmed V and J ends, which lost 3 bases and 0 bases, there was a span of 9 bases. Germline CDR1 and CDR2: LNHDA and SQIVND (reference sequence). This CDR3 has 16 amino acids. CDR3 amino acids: CASSIEEGSGANVLTF. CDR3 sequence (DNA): TGTGCCAGTAGTATTGAGGAGGGCTCTGGGGCCAACGTCCTGACTTTC.